The 11 T cell receptor beta chains reported below all come from one sample, sequenced in a study of T cell changes during pregnancy in multiple sclerosis. Profiling relied on immunoSEQ multiplex PCR, and the TCRdb table lists in-frame clones only, not all of them. The repertoire consists of more than 40,000 clones, with approximately 92% occurring once and the leading ten covering around 10%. Sequenced material: CD8+ T cells from peripheral blood mononuclear cells, taken after pregnancy. The receptor set was obtained from a female donor with multiple sclerosis, enrolled in a pregnancy study.

This sequence joins TRBV7-6 and TRBJ1-1, with 7 nucleotides matching TRBD1. CDR3 length: 18 residues. V dropped 2 bases and J dropped 0; count of bases not matched to a gene: 12. The germline V gene encodes CDR1 SGHVS and CDR2 FNYEAQ. This chain's CDR3 is CASSLRAGTALMNTEAFF. The CDR3 DNA reads as TGTGCCAGCAGCTTACGGGCGGGGACAGCCCTAATGAACACTGAAGCTTTCTTT.

CDR3 DNA sequence: TGTGCCAGCAGCCTGGGGGACAGCACCTACGAGCAGTACTTC. This translates into CASSLGDSTYEQYF. The gene calls are TRBV9 and TRBJ2-7; 7 bases match TRBD1. The CDR3 totals 14 residues. J gave up 2 bases and V 4 bases, and 6 bases lay outside the gene matches. The germline V gene has CDR1 SGDLS and CDR2 YYNGEE.

The chain employs TRBV12-5 and TRBJ2-3; D uncertain. V was clipped by 7 bases and J by 3 bases, with 17 bases between them. The CDR3 covers 15 residues. Germline loops: CDR1 LGHNT, CDR2 FRNRAP. For the CDR3, the DNA is TGTGCTAGTGAATATTTTCGAGGCGGAACAGATACGCAGTATTTT. It yields the protein CASEYFRGGTDTQYF.

V and J are TRBV25-1 and TRBJ1-1; TRBD1 matches 7 bases. The trim removed 4 bases at V and 1 base at J, leaving 3 bases unmatched. Germline V gives CDR1 MGHDK, CDR2 SYGVNS. There are 14 residues in the CDR3. The CDR3 is CASSGNRGNTEAFF. CDR3 nucleotide sequence: TGTGCCAGCAGTGGAAACAGGGGGAACACTGAAGCTTTCTTT.

Only one count was recorded for this clone. The chain links TRBV7-8 to TRBJ1-5; 8 bases map to TRBD1. The germline CDR1 and CDR2 sequences are SGHVS and FQNEAQ. The CDR3 sequence is 16 residues long. The J segment lost 6 bases and the V segment lost 1 base, leaving 8 bases of the junction unmatched. Here the CDR3 reads CASSLVGQGARQPQHF. The CDR3 nucleotides read TGTGCCAGCAGCTTAGTAGGTCAGGGGGCGCGTCAGCCCCAGCATTTT.

Relative to its sample, this clone is medium-sized (0.01 to 0.1%). Other DNA sequences of this sample code for an identical CDR3. The chain uses TRBV18 and TRBJ2-1, with D tentatively TRBD1 (6 bases). V dropped 3 bases and J dropped 5 bases, with 11 bases sitting between them. The CDR3 runs 14 residues. Germline CDR1 reads KGHSH; CDR2 reads LQKENI. This chain's CDR3 is CASSPGQLNNEQFF. The CDR3 DNA sequence: TGTGCCAGCTCACCTGGACAGTTGAACAATGAGCAGTTCTTC.

The chain couples TRBV7-8 to TRBJ1-5; D gene ambiguous. The CDR3 has 15 amino acids. V lost 6 bases and J lost 0, with 12 bases in between. Per germline, CDR1 SGHVS and CDR2 FQNEAQ. CDR3 protein: CASSEGDYSNQPQHF. The CDR3 coding sequence is TGTGCCAGCAGTGAAGGAGACTATAGCAATCAGCCCCAGCATTTT.

This sequence joins TRBV28 and TRBJ2-7, with 8 bases fitting TRBD1. The CDR3 has 15 residues. Germline V gene sequence: CDR1 MDHEN, CDR2 SYDVKM. V trimming: 8 bases; J trimming: 2 bases; junction bases outside the gene matches: 11. CDR3 sequence (DNA): TGTGCCAGCCAGGAACAGGGGGTCAATGCCTACGAGCAGTACTTC. It translates to CASQEQGVNAYEQYF.

This clone came up once. This sequence joins TRBV13 and TRBJ2-3; the D gene is possibly TRBD2 (6 bases). Germline values: CDR1 PRHDT, CDR2 FYEKMQ (reference sequence). V was pared by 4 bases and J by 2 bases, with 16 bases between. CDR3 length: 16 residues. The CDR3 coding sequence is TGTGCCAGCAGCTCCTCCGGGGCGGGATCCACAGATACGCAGTATTTT. Amino acids: CASSSSGAGSTDTQYF.

The chain joins TRBV5-5 to TRBJ2-7; D may be TRBD2 (6 bases). Per the germline V gene, CDR1 is SGHKS and CDR2 is YYEKEE (reference sequence). Between the trimmed V and J ends, which lost 6 bases and 6 bases, there was a span of 13 bases. This CDR3 contains 12 residues. The CDR3 DNA sequence: TGTGCCAGCACTTCAGGCGGGACCGAGCAGTACTTC. Protein sequence: CASTSGGTEQYF.

The chain employs TRBV2 and TRBJ2-1, with 9 nucleotides matching TRBD1. J lost 0 bases, V lost 11 bases, and 8 bases had no gene match. Germline V CDR1 and CDR2: SNHLY, FYNNEI. This CDR3 comprises 15 residues. The CDR3 region has the DNA TGTGCCGGACAGGGGATTTTAAGCTCCTACAATGAGCAGTTCTTC. Its translation is CAGQGILSSYNEQFF.